The rows below give T cell receptor beta chains drawn from one sample of a study of regulatory T cells in long-lasting Graves disease. Each CDR3 protein is one row after TCRdb ran MiXCR on the multiplex PCR reads. The sample includes roughly 410,000 distinct CDR3 sequences, about 15% of them seen just once. The sample was also linked to a second study, of T cells in Graves' hyperthyroidism and ophthalmopathy.

The starting material was peripheral blood mononuclear cells (PBMCs), obtained at new diagnosis, from a patient treated with antithyroid drugs. The source of these receptors is a woman aged 40 to 49 with Graves disease. Both conserved end residues are part of each CDR3. The order of the fields is J gene, CDR3 length, clone size, V gene, D gene, CDR3 protein, CDR3 DNA. A D gene is named only where the DNA matches it firmly. Clone size is stated in some rows and not others, as once, few, many or a class when expanded.

j_call: TRBJ2-6
cdr3_length: 18
clone_size: many
v_call: TRBV24-1
d_call: TRBD1
cdr3_aa: CATSDGQGIVGGANVLTF
cdr3_nt: TGTGCCACCAGTGATGGACAGGGGATCGTTGGAGGGGCCAACGTCCTGACTTTC

j_call: TRBJ2-1
cdr3_length: 11
clone_size: many
v_call: TRBV12-3/TRBV12-4
d_call: -
cdr3_aa: CASSRSNEQFF
cdr3_nt: TGTGCCAGCAGCCGCTCGAATGAGCAGTTCTTC

j_call: TRBJ2-1
cdr3_length: 16
clone_size: many
v_call: TRBV12-3/TRBV12-4
d_call: -
cdr3_aa: CASSLGTRGGDNEQFF
cdr3_nt: TGTGCCAGCAGTTTAGGAACTAGGGGAGGAGACAATGAGCAGTTCTTC

j_call: TRBJ2-5
cdr3_length: 15
clone_size: few
v_call: TRBV24-1
d_call: -
cdr3_aa: CATSDPDYNQETQYF
cdr3_nt: TGTGCCACCAGTGATCCGGACTACAACCAAGAGACCCAGTACTTC

j_call: TRBJ2-1
cdr3_length: 16
clone_size: few
v_call: TRBV24-1
d_call: TRBD1
cdr3_aa: CATSEKPGQGGNEQLF
cdr3_nt: TGTGCCACCAGTGAAAAACCGGGACAGGGAGGCAATGAGCAGCTCTTC

j_call: TRBJ2-1
cdr3_length: 10
clone_size: many
v_call: TRBV11-2
d_call: -
cdr3_aa: CASGWDEQFF
cdr3_nt: TGTGCCAGTGGGTGGGATGAGCAGTTCTTC

j_call: TRBJ2-7
cdr3_length: 17
clone_size: many
v_call: TRBV7-9
d_call: TRBD1
cdr3_aa: CASSLARLGTGSYEQYF
cdr3_nt: TGTGCCAGCAGCTTAGCGCGACTAGGGACAGGGTCCTACGAGCAGTACTTC

j_call: TRBJ2-1
cdr3_length: 14
clone_size: -
v_call: TRBV7-9
d_call: TRBD1
cdr3_aa: CASTGQVSYNEQFF
cdr3_nt: TGTGCCAGCACCGGACAGGTGTCCTACAATGAGCAGTTCTTC

j_call: TRBJ1-5
cdr3_length: 16
clone_size: few
v_call: TRBV19
d_call: -
cdr3_aa: CASSMEAGLGNQPQHF
cdr3_nt: TGTGCCAGTAGTATGGAAGCAGGTTTGGGAAATCAGCCCCAGCATTTT

j_call: TRBJ2-7
cdr3_length: 14
clone_size: -
v_call: TRBV15
d_call: -
cdr3_aa: CATSRDLVGYEQYF
cdr3_nt: TGTGCCACCAGCAGAGATCTGGTGGGATACGAGCAGTACTTC

j_call: TRBJ2-1
cdr3_length: 14
clone_size: -
v_call: TRBV9
d_call: -
cdr3_aa: CASSVTRRPNEQFF
cdr3_nt: TGTGCCAGCAGCGTAACTAGGAGGCCTAATGAGCAGTTCTTC

j_call: TRBJ1-6
cdr3_length: 13
clone_size: many
v_call: TRBV5-5
d_call: -
cdr3_aa: CASTDSYNSPLHF
cdr3_nt: TGTGCCAGCACCGACAGCTATAATTCACCCCTCCACTTT

j_call: TRBJ2-7
cdr3_length: 15
clone_size: -
v_call: TRBV20-1
d_call: TRBD2
cdr3_aa: CSAGKPGLAVYEQYF
cdr3_nt: TGCAGTGCTGGCAAACCGGGACTAGCGGTATACGAGCAGTACTTC

j_call: TRBJ2-4
cdr3_length: 16
clone_size: few
v_call: TRBV6-2/TRBV6-3
d_call: TRBD2
cdr3_aa: CASSYSLAGVKNIQYF
cdr3_nt: TGTGCCAGCAGTTACTCGCTAGCGGGAGTTAAAAACATTCAGTACTTC

j_call: TRBJ2-3
cdr3_length: 17
clone_size: many
v_call: TRBV5-1
d_call: TRBD1
cdr3_aa: CASRANRGSSGTDTQYF
cdr3_nt: TGCGCCAGCAGGGCCAACAGGGGTAGCAGTGGCACAGATACGCAGTATTTT

j_call: TRBJ2-7
cdr3_length: 13
clone_size: few
v_call: TRBV5-6
d_call: -
cdr3_aa: CASSSNGVHEQYF
cdr3_nt: TGTGCCAGCAGCTCGAACGGGGTCCACGAGCAGTACTTC

j_call: TRBJ2-1
cdr3_length: 17
clone_size: many
v_call: TRBV9
d_call: TRBD2
cdr3_aa: CASSVELAGGPTSEQFF
cdr3_nt: TGTGCCAGCAGCGTAGAACTAGCGGGAGGTCCCACAAGTGAGCAGTTCTTC

j_call: TRBJ2-1
cdr3_length: 17
clone_size: many
v_call: TRBV2
d_call: TRBD1
cdr3_aa: CASRTEPGQGAVGEQFF
cdr3_nt: TGTGCCAGCAGGACGGAACCGGGACAGGGGGCCGTTGGGGAGCAGTTCTTC

j_call: TRBJ2-7
cdr3_length: 13
clone_size: many
v_call: TRBV6-1
d_call: TRBD1
cdr3_aa: CATSRTGGYEQYF
cdr3_nt: TGTGCCACGTCGAGGACAGGGGGGTACGAGCAGTACTTC

j_call: TRBJ2-3
cdr3_length: 16
clone_size: many
v_call: TRBV28
d_call: -
cdr3_aa: CASARLVASHTDTQYF
cdr3_nt: TGTGCCAGCGCGAGGTTGGTAGCGTCACATACAGATACGCAGTATTTT

j_call: TRBJ2-5
cdr3_length: 14
clone_size: few
v_call: TRBV11-2
d_call: TRBD1
cdr3_aa: CASSLGDREETQYF
cdr3_nt: TGTGCCAGCAGCTTGGGGGACAGGGAAGAGACCCAGTACTTC

j_call: TRBJ2-1
cdr3_length: 15
clone_size: -
v_call: TRBV19
d_call: TRBD2
cdr3_aa: CASSISLAEYNEQFF
cdr3_nt: TGTGCCAGTAGTATATCCCTAGCGGAGTACAATGAGCAGTTCTTC

j_call: TRBJ1-4
cdr3_length: 14
clone_size: many
v_call: TRBV7-9
d_call: -
cdr3_aa: CASSSRQPDEKLFF
cdr3_nt: TGTGCCAGCAGCTCCCGACAGCCTGATGAAAAACTGTTTTTT

j_call: TRBJ2-2
cdr3_length: 18
clone_size: many
v_call: TRBV11-2
d_call: -
cdr3_aa: CASSLVTGLTSLGGELFF
cdr3_nt: TGTGCCAGCAGCTTAGTGACAGGCCTCACCTCCTTAGGAGGGGAGCTGTTTTTT

j_call: TRBJ1-3
cdr3_length: 17
clone_size: few
v_call: TRBV7-6
d_call: -
cdr3_aa: CASSRAWASLSGNTIYF
cdr3_nt: TGTGCCAGCAGCCGAGCTTGGGCCAGCCTCTCTGGAAACACCATATATTTT

j_call: TRBJ2-5
cdr3_length: 14
clone_size: many
v_call: TRBV12-3/TRBV12-4
d_call: TRBD1
cdr3_aa: CASRTMTGGGTQYF
cdr3_nt: TGTGCCAGCAGGACCATGACAGGGGGAGGGACCCAGTACTTC

j_call: TRBJ2-1
cdr3_length: 14
clone_size: -
v_call: TRBV5-6
d_call: -
cdr3_aa: CASRPPDYNNEQFF
cdr3_nt: TGTGCCAGCAGGCCTCCGGACTACAACAATGAGCAGTTCTTC

j_call: TRBJ2-1
cdr3_length: 15
clone_size: few
v_call: TRBV4-3
d_call: -
cdr3_aa: CASSQAGGTYNEQFF
cdr3_nt: TGCGCCAGCAGCCAAGCAGGGGGGACCTACAATGAGCAGTTCTTC

j_call: TRBJ1-4
cdr3_length: 12
clone_size: many
v_call: TRBV12-3/TRBV12-4
d_call: -
cdr3_aa: CASRRQSEKLFF
cdr3_nt: TGTGCCAGCAGAAGACAGTCTGAAAAACTGTTTTTT

j_call: TRBJ1-6
cdr3_length: 16
clone_size: many
v_call: TRBV7-6
d_call: -
cdr3_aa: CASSSHIGQSDSPLHF
cdr3_nt: TGTGCCAGCAGCTCCCACATTGGGCAGTCTGATTCACCCCTCCACTTT

j_call: TRBJ2-3
cdr3_length: 19
clone_size: few
v_call: TRBV3-1
d_call: TRBD2
cdr3_aa: CASSQMGLAGVLDTDTQYF
cdr3_nt: TGTGCCAGCAGCCAAATGGGACTAGCGGGAGTTCTGGATACAGATACGCAGTATTTT

j_call: TRBJ2-7
cdr3_length: 14
clone_size: many
v_call: TRBV3-1
d_call: TRBD2
cdr3_aa: CASSLGLAVYEQYF
cdr3_nt: TGTGCCAGCAGCTTGGGACTAGCAGTGTACGAGCAGTACTTC

j_call: TRBJ2-7
cdr3_length: 16
clone_size: few
v_call: TRBV24-1
d_call: TRBD1
cdr3_aa: CATRDRTGRNSYEQYF
cdr3_nt: TGTGCCACCAGGGATCGGACAGGACGGAACTCCTACGAGCAGTACTTC

j_call: TRBJ1-1
cdr3_length: 13
clone_size: many
v_call: TRBV11-2
d_call: -
cdr3_aa: CASSPRMNTEAFF
cdr3_nt: TGTGCCAGCAGCCCCCGGATGAACACTGAAGCTTTCTTT

j_call: TRBJ2-7
cdr3_length: 13
clone_size: many
v_call: TRBV2
d_call: -
cdr3_aa: CASTPSASYEQYF
cdr3_nt: TGTGCCAGCACTCCTAGCGCCTCATACGAGCAGTACTTC

j_call: TRBJ2-2
cdr3_length: 16
clone_size: few
v_call: TRBV3-1
d_call: TRBD2
cdr3_aa: CASSQELAGPPGELFF
cdr3_nt: TGTGCCAGCAGCCAAGAACTAGCGGGACCACCCGGGGAGCTGTTTTTT